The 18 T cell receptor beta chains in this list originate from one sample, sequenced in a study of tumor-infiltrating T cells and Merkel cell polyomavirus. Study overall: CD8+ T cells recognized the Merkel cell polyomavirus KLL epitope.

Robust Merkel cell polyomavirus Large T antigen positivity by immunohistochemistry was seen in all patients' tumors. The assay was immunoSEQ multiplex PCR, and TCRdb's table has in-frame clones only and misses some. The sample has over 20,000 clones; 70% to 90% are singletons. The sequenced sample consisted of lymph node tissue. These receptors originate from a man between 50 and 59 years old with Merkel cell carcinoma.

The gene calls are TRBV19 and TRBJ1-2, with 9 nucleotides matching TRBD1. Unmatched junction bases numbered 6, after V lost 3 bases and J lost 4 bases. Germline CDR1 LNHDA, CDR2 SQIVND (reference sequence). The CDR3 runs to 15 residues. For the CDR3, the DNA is TGTGCCAGTAGTATGGAAGGGACAGGGACCTATGGCTACACCTTC. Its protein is CASSMEGTGTYGYTF.

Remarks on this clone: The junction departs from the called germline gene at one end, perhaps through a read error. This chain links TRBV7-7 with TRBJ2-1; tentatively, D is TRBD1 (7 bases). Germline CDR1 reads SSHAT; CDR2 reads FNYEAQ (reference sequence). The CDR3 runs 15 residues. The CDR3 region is CASSLGDREVDEQFF. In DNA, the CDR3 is TGTGCTAGCAGCTTAGGAGACAGGGAGGTGGATGAGCAGTTCTTC.

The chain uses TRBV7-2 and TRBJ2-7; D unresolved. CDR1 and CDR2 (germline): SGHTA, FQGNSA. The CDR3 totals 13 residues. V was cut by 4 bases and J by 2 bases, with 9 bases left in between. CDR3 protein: CASSSELTYEQYF. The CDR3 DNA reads TGTGCCAGCAGCTCCGAACTGACCTACGAGCAGTACTTC.

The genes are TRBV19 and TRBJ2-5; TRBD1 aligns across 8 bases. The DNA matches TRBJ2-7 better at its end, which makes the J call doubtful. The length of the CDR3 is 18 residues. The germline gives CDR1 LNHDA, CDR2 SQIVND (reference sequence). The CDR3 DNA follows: TGTGCCAGTAGTATCAAAGGGAGAGCAGGGGGCACTTACTACGAGCAGTACTTC. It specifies CASSIKGRAGGTYYEQYF.

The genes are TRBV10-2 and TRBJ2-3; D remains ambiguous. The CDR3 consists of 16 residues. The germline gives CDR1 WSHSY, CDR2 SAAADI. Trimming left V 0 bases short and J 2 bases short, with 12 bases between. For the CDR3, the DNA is TGCGCCAGCAGTGAGTCAACGGGTTTGGTCACAGATACGCAGTATTTT. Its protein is CASSESTGLVTDTQYF.

The DNA for the CDR3 is TGTGCCAGCAGCTTCACGAGCGGGAGTGTAAGCACCGGGGAGCTGTTTTTT. Translated, it gives CASSFTSGSVSTGELFF. The rearrangement joins TRBV11-2 to TRBJ2-2; TRBD2 matches at 8 bases. The CDR3 is 17 amino acids. V lost 3 bases to trimming and J lost 4 bases; unmatched junction nucleotides: 10. Germline CDR1 SGHAT, CDR2 FQNNGV.

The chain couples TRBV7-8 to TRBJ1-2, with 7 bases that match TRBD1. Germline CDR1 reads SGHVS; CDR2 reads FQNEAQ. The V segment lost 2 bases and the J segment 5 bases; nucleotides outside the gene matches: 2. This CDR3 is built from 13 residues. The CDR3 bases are TGTGCCAGCAGCTTAACAGGGGCGTATGGCTACACCTTC. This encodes CASSLTGAYGYTF.

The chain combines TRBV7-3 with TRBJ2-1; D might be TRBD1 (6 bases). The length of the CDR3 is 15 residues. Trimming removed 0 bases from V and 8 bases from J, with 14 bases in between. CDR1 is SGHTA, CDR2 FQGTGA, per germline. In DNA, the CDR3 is TGTGCCAGCAGCTTAACTTTGGACAGTAGTGATGAGCAGTTCTTC. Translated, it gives CASSLTLDSSDEQFF.

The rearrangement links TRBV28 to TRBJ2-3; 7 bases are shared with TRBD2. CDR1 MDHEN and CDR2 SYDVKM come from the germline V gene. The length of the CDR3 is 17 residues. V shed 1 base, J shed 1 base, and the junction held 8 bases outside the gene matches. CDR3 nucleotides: TGTGCCAGCAGTTTATCCTTTAGCGGGCGGGGCACAGATACGCAGTATTTT. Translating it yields CASSLSFSGRGTDTQYF.

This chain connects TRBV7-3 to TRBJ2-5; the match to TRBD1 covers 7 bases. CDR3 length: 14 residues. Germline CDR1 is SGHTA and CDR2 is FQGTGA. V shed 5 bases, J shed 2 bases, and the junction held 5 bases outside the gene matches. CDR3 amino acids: CASSEGALQETQYF. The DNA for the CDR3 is TGTGCCAGCAGCGAGGGGGCTTTACAAGAGACCCAGTACTTC.

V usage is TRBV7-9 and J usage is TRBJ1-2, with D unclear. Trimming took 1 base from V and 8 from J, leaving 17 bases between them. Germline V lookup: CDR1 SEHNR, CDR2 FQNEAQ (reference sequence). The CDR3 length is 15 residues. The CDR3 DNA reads TGTGCCAGCAGCTTAGTCGCCAGCAACTATGTAGGCTACACCTTC. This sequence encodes CASSLVASNYVGYTF. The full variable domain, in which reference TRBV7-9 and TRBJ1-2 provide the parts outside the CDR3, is DTGVSQNPRHKITKRGQNVTFRCDPISEHNRLYWYRQTLGQGPEFLTYFQNEAQLEKSRLLSDRFSAERPKGSFSTLEIQRTEQGDSAMYLCASSLVASNYVGYTFGSGTRLTVV.

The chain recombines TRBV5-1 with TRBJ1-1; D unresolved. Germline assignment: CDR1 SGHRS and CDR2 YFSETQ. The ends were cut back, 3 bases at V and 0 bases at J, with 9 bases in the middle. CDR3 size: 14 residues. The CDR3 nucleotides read TGCGCCAGCAGCTCTGAACAGATGAACACTGAAGCTTTCTTT. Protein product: CASSSEQMNTEAFF.

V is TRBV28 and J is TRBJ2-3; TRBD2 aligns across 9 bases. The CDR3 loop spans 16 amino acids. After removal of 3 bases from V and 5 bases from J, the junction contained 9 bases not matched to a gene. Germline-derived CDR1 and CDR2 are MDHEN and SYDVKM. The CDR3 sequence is CASSLASGNGEDTQYF. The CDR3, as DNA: TGTGCCAGCAGTTTGGCTAGCGGGAATGGGGAAGATACGCAGTATTTT.

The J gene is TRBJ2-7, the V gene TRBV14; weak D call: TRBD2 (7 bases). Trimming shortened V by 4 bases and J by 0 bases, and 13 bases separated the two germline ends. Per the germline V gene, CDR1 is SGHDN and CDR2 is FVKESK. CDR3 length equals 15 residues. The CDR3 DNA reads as TGTGCCAGCAGCCCCTGGGGGGGCCTCTCCTACGAGCAGTACTTC. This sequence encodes CASSPWGGLSYEQYF.

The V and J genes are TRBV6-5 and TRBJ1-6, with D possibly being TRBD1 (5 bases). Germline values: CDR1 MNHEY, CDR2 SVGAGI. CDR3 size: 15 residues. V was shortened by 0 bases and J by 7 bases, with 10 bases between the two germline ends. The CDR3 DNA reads TGTGCCAGCAGTTACTCGACAGAGAGAAATTCACCCCTCCACTTT. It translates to CASSYSTERNSPLHF.

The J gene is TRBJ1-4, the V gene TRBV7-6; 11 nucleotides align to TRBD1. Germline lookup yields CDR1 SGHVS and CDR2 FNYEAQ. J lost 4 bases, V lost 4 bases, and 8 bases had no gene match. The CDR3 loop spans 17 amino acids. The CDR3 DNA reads TGTGCCAGCAGCTCTGAGGGGACAGGGGGTATTAATGAAAAACTGTTTTTT. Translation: CASSSEGTGGINEKLFF.

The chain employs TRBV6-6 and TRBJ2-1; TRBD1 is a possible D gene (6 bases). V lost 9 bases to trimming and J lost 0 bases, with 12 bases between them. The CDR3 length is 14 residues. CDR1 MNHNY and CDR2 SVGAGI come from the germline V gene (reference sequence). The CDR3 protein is CASTQGSSYNEQFF. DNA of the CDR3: TGTGCCAGTACCCAGGGGAGCTCCTACAATGAGCAGTTCTTC.

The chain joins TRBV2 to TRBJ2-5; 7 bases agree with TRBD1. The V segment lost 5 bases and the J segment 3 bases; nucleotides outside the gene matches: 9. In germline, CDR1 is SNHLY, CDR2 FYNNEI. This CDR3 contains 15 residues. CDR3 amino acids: CASSYGTAVKETQYF. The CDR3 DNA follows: TGTGCCAGCAGTTACGGGACAGCAGTTAAAGAGACCCAGTACTTC. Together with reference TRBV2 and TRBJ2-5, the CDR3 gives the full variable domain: EPEVTQTPSHQVTQMGQEVILRCVPISNHLYFYWYRQILGQKVEFLVSFYNNEISEKSEIFDDQFSVERPDGSNFTLKIRSTKLEDSAMYFCASSYGTAVKETQYFGPGTRLLVL.